The 26 T cell receptor beta chains in this list originate from one sample, sequenced in a study of blood T cell repertoires in COVID-19. This table comes from immunoSEQ multiplex PCR, and its TCRdb copy is limited to in-frame clones, with some not included. This table has about 59,000 clones, more than 75% appearing once. Source material: peripheral blood. The receptors here all came from a man aged 55 to 70 with acute or convalescent COVID-19.

CDR3 region: CASSYGGLKGEQFF. CDR3 nucleotide sequence: TGTGCCAGCAGTTACGGAGGTCTGAAAGGGGAGCAGTTCTTC. The rearrangement links TRBV6-6 to TRBJ2-1, with D possibly matching TRBD2 (5 bases). The germline V and J ends were trimmed by 2 bases and 10 bases, with 15 bases remaining between them. The V gene's germline CDR1 is MNHNY and CDR2 SVGAGI (reference sequence). The CDR3 extends over 14 amino acids.

Here the CDR3 reads CASSLEGQGGLNTEAFF. The CDR3 DNA is TGTGCCAGCAGCTTGGAGGGACAGGGTGGGCTGAACACTGAAGCTTTCTTT. The chain joins TRBV5-5 to TRBJ1-1; 9 bases fit TRBD1. Per the germline V gene, CDR1 is SGHKS and CDR2 is YYEKEE (reference sequence). The V and J ends lost 0 bases and 0 bases, in that order; junction bases with no gene match: 6. The CDR3 is 17 residues long.

The genes are TRBV7-9 and TRBJ1-2; TRBD1 might be the D (6 bases). V was cut by 5 bases and J by 8 bases, with 12 bases left in between. Germline-derived CDR1 and CDR2 are SEHNR and FQNEAQ (reference sequence). The CDR3 spans 12 residues. CDR3 sequence reads: CASSGQWWGYTF. The CDR3 coding sequence is TGTGCCAGCAGCGGACAGTGGTGGGGCTACACCTTC.

This clone was found once. At one end the junction does not follow the germline gene, possibly because of a read error. The chain combines TRBV5-5 with TRBJ2-7; 9 nucleotides line up with TRBD1. The CDR3 extends over 13 amino acids. Germline CDR1 and CDR2: SGHKS and YYEKEE (reference sequence). The chain's CDR3 is CVSSLADRGEQYF. DNA of the CDR3: TGTGTCAGCAGCTTGGCGGACAGGGGAGAGCAGTACTTC. Looking up the rest from reference TRBV5-5 and TRBJ2-7 gives the full variable domain: DAGVTQSPTHLIKTRGQQVTLRCSPISGHKSVSWYQQVLGQGPQFIFQYYEKEERGRGNFPDRFSARQFPNYSSELNVNALLLGDSALYLCVSSLADRGEQYFGPGTRLTVT.

For the CDR3, the DNA is TGTGCCAGCAGCCAAGCTTTGCGGGGGCGTTTCGGGGAGCTGTTTTTT. This encodes CASSQALRGRFGELFF. This sequence joins TRBV3-1 (or the pseudogene TRBV3-2) and TRBJ2-2; perhaps TRBD2 as D (7 bases). V was pared by 1 base and J by 7 bases, with 16 bases between. Per the germline V gene, CDR1 is LGHDT and CDR2 is YNNKEL (reference sequence). The CDR3 totals 16 residues.

The V gene is TRBV12-3 or TRBV12-4, the J gene TRBJ1-3; D might be TRBD1 (6 bases). CDR3 length equals 11 residues. V lost 6 bases and J lost 12, with 12 bases in between. The DNA for the CDR3 is TGTGCCAGCAGCCCCAGGGACAACATATATTTT. Protein: CASSPRDNIYF.

This sequence joins TRBV2 and TRBJ2-3; 10 bases line up with TRBD1. Per the germline V gene, CDR1 is SNHLY and CDR2 is FYNNEI. The CDR3 extends over 15 amino acids. J lost 3 bases, V lost 6 bases, and 6 bases had no gene match. CDR3 region: CASRWTGGSTDTQYF. DNA of the CDR3: TGTGCCAGCAGATGGACAGGGGGAAGTACAGATACGCAGTATTTT.

The rearrangement joins TRBV6-2 or TRBV6-3 to TRBJ2-4, with 9 bases fitting TRBD1. The CDR3 is 18 residues long. Germline V gives CDR1 MNHEY, CDR2 SVGEGT. Trimming cost V 6 bases and J 0 bases; bases outside gene matches: 12. The CDR3 sequence is CASSPDRGKPLAKNIQYF. The CDR3 coding sequence is TGTGCCAGCAGCCCCGACAGGGGGAAACCTCTAGCCAAAAACATTCAGTACTTC.

The rearrangement uses TRBV5-1 and TRBJ2-5, with 10 positions matching TRBD2. V gave up 0 bases and J gave up 0 bases; unmatched junction bases: 2. The CDR3 has 16 amino acids. Germline assignment: CDR1 SGHRS and CDR2 YFSETQ. This chain's CDR3 is CASSLETSGYQETQYF. The CDR3 nucleotides read TGCGCCAGCAGCTTGGAGACTAGCGGGTACCAAGAGACCCAGTACTTC.

The genes are TRBV7-6 and TRBJ2-2; D gene uncertain. This CDR3 is built from 17 residues. With 1 base removed from V and 0 bases from J, the gap between germline ends came to 12 bases. Germline values: CDR1 SGHVS, CDR2 FNYEAQ. CDR3 amino acids: CASSLVLAVANTGELFF. In DNA form, the CDR3 reads TGTGCCAGCAGCTTAGTTCTGGCTGTTGCGAACACCGGGGAGCTGTTTTTT. Full variable domain (remainder filled in from reference TRBV7-6 and TRBJ2-2): GAGVSQSPRYKVTKRGQDVALRCDPISGHVSLYWYRQALGQGPEFLTYFNYEAQQDKSGLPNDRFSAERPEGSISTLTIQRTEQRDSAMYRCASSLVLAVANTGELFFGEGSRLTVL.

This clone was found once. The CDR3 nucleotides are TGCAGCGTTAGGACTAGCGGGGATGGCGGGGAGCTGTTTTTT. It specifies CSVRTSGDGGELFF. The V call is TRBV29-1, the J call TRBJ2-2; 12 bases are a match to TRBD2. The ends lost 5 bases at V and 7 bases at J; junction bases unmatched: 5. This CDR3 comprises 14 residues. CDR1 is SQVTM, CDR2 ANQGSEA, per germline.

This chain links TRBV28 with TRBJ2-5, with D maybe TRBD2 (5 bases). This CDR3 comprises 14 residues. Per germline, CDR1 MDHEN and CDR2 SYDVKM. Trimming removed 3 bases at V and 2 bases at J, with 10 bases between. CDR3 residues: CASSFPQRQETQYF. In DNA, the CDR3 is TGTGCCAGCAGTTTCCCTCAGCGGCAAGAGACCCAGTACTTC.

J is TRBJ2-5 and V is TRBV25-1; a possible D gene is TRBD1 (5 bases). The V and J ends lost 4 bases and 1 base respectively, with 13 bases between them. CDR3 length: 15 residues. From germline, CDR1 is MGHDK and CDR2 SYGVNS. Here the CDR3 DNA reads TGTGCCAGCAGTGCGCCAACGACAGTCCAAGAGACCCAGTACTTC. Protein product: CASSAPTTVQETQYF. Together with reference TRBV25-1 and TRBJ2-5, the CDR3 gives the full variable domain: EADIYQTPRYLVIGTGKKITLECSQTMGHDKMYWYQQDPGMELHLIHYSYGVNSTEKGDLSSESTVSRIRTEHFPLTLESARPSHTSQYLCASSAPTTVQETQYFGPGTRLLVL.

The chain employs TRBV30 and TRBJ2-3; 11 bases are a match to TRBD2. The V segment lost 1 base and the J segment 5 bases; nucleotides outside the gene matches: 8. CDR3 size: 16 residues. Germline CDR1 and CDR2: GTSNPN and SVGIG (reference sequence). The CDR3 is CAWSASSGGYGDTQYF. The CDR3 nucleotides are TGTGCCTGGAGTGCCTCTAGCGGGGGGTACGGAGATACGCAGTATTTT.

J is TRBJ2-1 and V is TRBV28, with 10 bases fitting TRBD2. Germline CDR1 and CDR2: MDHEN and SYDVKM. This CDR3 has 16 residues. V shed 5 bases and J 1 base; nucleotides not matched to a gene: 5. DNA of the CDR3: TGTGCCAGCAGTGGACTTAGCGGGGGGTCCTACAATGAGCAGTTCTTC. It encodes CASSGLSGGSYNEQFF.

This clone was found a few times. The gene calls are TRBV28 and TRBJ2-1; TRBD2 aligns across 11 bases. The V gene end was trimmed by 2 bases and the J gene end by 4 bases; junction bases not matched to a gene: 1. Germline-derived CDR1 and CDR2 are MDHEN and SYDVKM. The CDR3 is 15 amino acids. CDR3 nucleotide sequence: TGTGCCAGCAGTTTAACTAGCGGGGGATACAATGAGCAGTTCTTC. Its protein is CASSLTSGGYNEQFF.

V is TRBV5-4 and J is TRBJ2-6, with D tentatively TRBD2 (5 bases). The CDR3 loop spans 15 amino acids. Germline V gene data show CDR1 as SGHNT and CDR2 as YYREEE (reference sequence). V was clipped by 5 bases and J by 4 bases, with 13 bases between them. CDR3 amino acids: CASSSTRGGANVLTF. The CDR3 nucleotides read TGTGCCAGCAGTTCAACAAGAGGGGGGGCCAACGTCCTGACTTTC.

The chain couples TRBV28 to TRBJ2-2; maybe TRBD2 (6 bases). CDR1 MDHEN and CDR2 SYDVKM come from the germline V gene. The CDR3 is 13 residues long. V was shortened by 5 bases and J by 8 bases, with 12 bases between the two germline ends. CDR3 sequence: CASSAGSRGELFF. The CDR3 coding sequence is TGTGCCAGCAGTGCGGGGTCTAGGGGGGAGCTGTTTTTT. The full variable domain, its missing parts supplied by reference TRBV28 and TRBJ2-2, is DVKVTQSSRYLVKRTGEKVFLECVQDMDHENMFWYRQDPGLGLRLIYFSYDVKMKEKGDIPEGYSVSREKKERFSLILESASTNQTSMYLCASSAGSRGELFFGEGSRLTVL.

The chain is built from TRBV7-9 and TRBJ1-6; D is uncertain. This CDR3 comprises 13 residues. The germline V gene has CDR1 SEHNR and CDR2 FQNEAQ (reference sequence). Trimming pared 4 bases from V and 8 bases from J, leaving 9 bases between. CDR3 nucleotide sequence: TGTGCCAGCAGCTCCCCCGAGGATTCACCCCTCCACTTT. This translates into CASSSPEDSPLHF. The full variable domain, rest sourced from reference TRBV7-9 and TRBJ1-6, is DTGVSQNPRHKITKRGQNVTFRCDPISEHNRLYWYRQTLGQGPEFLTYFQNEAQLEKSRLLSDRFSAERPKGSFSTLEIQRTEQGDSAMYLCASSSPEDSPLHFGNGTRLTVT.

As concerns this clone: Other DNA sequences in this specimen translate into the identical CDR3. The chain combines TRBV7-3 with TRBJ1-1, with D perhaps matching TRBD1 (6 bases). Per germline, CDR1 SGHTA and CDR2 FQGTGA. V dropped 5 bases and J dropped 1 base, with 11 bases sitting between them. This CDR3 is 14 amino acids long. This chain's CDR3 is CASSPTGGNTEAFF. The CDR3 DNA sequence: TGTGCCAGCAGCCCGACAGGTGGGAACACTGAAGCTTTCTTT.

This chain connects TRBV7-2 to TRBJ2-2; D might be TRBD2 (7 bases). The CDR3 is 16 amino acids. V was clipped by 2 bases and J by 1 base, with 11 bases between them. Germline CDR1 reads SGHTA; CDR2 reads FQGNSA. The CDR3, as DNA: TGTGCCAGCAGCTTACGCGGGGGCTTGAACACCGGGGAGCTGTTTTTT. Translated, it gives CASSLRGGLNTGELFF.

The CDR3 DNA follows: TGTGCCCTGCCTTCGAGAGAGCCTCGGGAGACCCAGTACTTC. Translating gives CALPSREPRETQYF. V usage is TRBV2 and J usage is TRBJ2-5; the D is unclear. This CDR3 comprises 14 residues. Trimming stripped 11 bases from V and 5 bases from J, with 21 bases between. Per the germline V gene, CDR1 is SNHLY and CDR2 is FYNNEI.

The rearrangement uses TRBV29-1 and TRBJ2-5; possible D gene TRBD2, 5 bases. The V end lost 6 bases, the J end lost 2 bases, and 13 bases lay between the germline ends. The CDR3 consists of 13 residues. Germline-derived CDR1 and CDR2 are SQVTM and ANQGSEA. This CDR3 is CSVSGGPQETQYF. The CDR3 nucleotides read TGCAGCGTGTCCGGAGGTCCTCAAGAGACCCAGTACTTC.

This sequence joins TRBV6-5 and TRBJ1-5; TRBD1 is a possible D gene (5 bases). Germline lookup yields CDR1 MNHEY and CDR2 SVGAGI. V was pared by 2 bases and J by 7 bases, with 12 bases between. The CDR3 extends over 14 amino acids. The CDR3 DNA reads TGTGCCAGCAGTTACGTCAGGGAGGGACAGCCCCAGCATTTT. It codes for CASSYVREGQPQHF.

This clone showed up just a few times. For the CDR3, the DNA is TGTGCCAGCAGTTCCCTAGCGGGGGGAGCCGTGCGCACAGATACGCAGTATTTT. Its translation is CASSSLAGGAVRTDTQYF. This rearrangement joins TRBV5-4 to TRBJ2-3; 11 nucleotides match TRBD2. This CDR3 region has 18 residues. The junction had 12 bases not matched to a gene; V was cut back by 5 bases and J by 1 base. CDR1 is SGHNT, CDR2 YYREEE, per germline (reference sequence).

This chain links TRBV29-1 with TRBJ1-1; D perhaps matches TRBD1 (6 bases). The length of the CDR3 is 13 residues. Germline V gene sequence: CDR1 SQVTM, CDR2 ANQGSEA. The ends were cut back, 3 bases at V and 4 bases at J, with 12 bases in the middle. CDR3 coding DNA: TGCAGCGTTGAGCCACAGGGAAGCACTGAAGCTTTCTTT. It encodes CSVEPQGSTEAFF.